The text below deals with one T cell receptor (beta chain). The sample originates from a study of blood T cell repertoires in COVID-19. Across the whole study: Specimens from acute and convalescent COVID-19 originated in the United States, Italy and Spain.

In the authors' methods: Reference gene primer amplification yielded estimated nucleated cell counts. Sequencing was performed with immunoSEQ multiplex PCR; in TCRdb, only in-frame clones are kept and a portion is missing. V, J and clone size are those of that table, while D and trimming were read from the DNA. The profile shows approximately 300,000 clones, approximately 89% of them singletons. While infection was still active, Seattle patients were enrolled and then followed longitudinally. V was cut by 9 bases and J by 1 base, with 16 bases left in between. The germline CDR1 and CDR2 sequences are SGHKS and YYEKEE (reference sequence). The CDR3 extends over 14 amino acids.

Sequencing was performed on peripheral blood. The gene calls are TRBV5-5 and TRBJ1-2, with unresolved D. The sequence came from a woman aged 30 to 39 with COVID-19, enrolled during active disease. In DNA, the CDR3 is TGTGCCACCCTGCGTAGAGGATATAACTATGGCTACACCTTC. Encoded protein: CATLRRGYNYGYTF.